The T cell receptor (beta chain) under discussion was sequenced for a study of blood T cells in healthy people across ages. Whole-study findings and limits: Compared with aged donors, long-lived donors showed fewer expanded clones, suggesting selection.

The authors ran a second PCR of roughly 7 to 11 cycles using a sample-barcoded 5' primer and a J-beta primer mix. Every single cDNA molecule received a tag from a template-switch adaptor with 12 random nucleotides. MiXCR, run by TCRdb on the 5' RACE reads, gives a single entry per CDR3 protein. The table has 1.5 million to 2 million distinct CDR3 sequences, 40% to 55% seen once; the top ten hold 2% to 2.5%. This clonotype has only a few counts. Its target is not known. The CDR3 is made up of 15 amino acids. Trimming at V came to 4 bases and at J to 6 bases, leaving 10 bases not matched to a gene. Germline lookup yields CDR1 DFQATT and CDR2 SNEGSKA (reference sequence).

Sample: blood. This TCR came from a woman aged 35 to 49 in good health. The chain joins TRBV20-1 to TRBJ2-1, with 9 bases lining up with TRBD2. CDR3 DNA sequence: TGCAGTGCTAAGAGGACTAGCGTAGGAGTCAATGAGCAGTTCTTC. This sequence encodes CSAKRTSVGVNEQFF.